Shown below are 13 T cell receptor beta chains from a single sample sequenced in a study of blood T cells in healthy people across ages. The authors ran a second PCR of roughly 6 to 12 cycles using a sample-barcoded 5' primer and a J-beta primer mix. Each CDR3 protein is one row after TCRdb ran MiXCR on the 5' RACE reads. The top ten clones hold 4% of a sample with approximately 1.5 million distinct CDR3 sequences, approximately 43% of them seen once. The specimen sequenced was blood. Every receptor here comes from a young woman in good health.

This clonotype was observed at least ten times. J is TRBJ2-7 and V is TRBV5-1, with D possibly matching TRBD2 (5 bases). V gave up 3 bases and J gave up 0 bases, with 7 bases separating them. Germline V lookup: CDR1 SGHRS, CDR2 YFSETQ. This CDR3 spans 13 amino acids. The CDR3 loop is CASSSGNSYEQYF. DNA of the CDR3: TGCGCCAGCAGCTCGGGGAACTCCTACGAGCAGTACTTC.

The chain uses TRBV20-1 and TRBJ2-7, with D possibly being TRBD2 (7 bases). Trimming took 3 bases from V and 3 from J, leaving 15 bases between them. The germline gives CDR1 DFQATT, CDR2 SNEGSKA (reference sequence). The CDR3 extends over 14 amino acids. In nucleotides, the CDR3 is TGCAGTGCTAGGGAGGAGGGGGGGTTCTACGAGCAGTACTTC. This translates into CSAREEGGFYEQYF.

The table lists this clonotype with a count of one. J is TRBJ2-1 and V is TRBV7-2, with TRBD2 matching 10 bases. This CDR3 has 14 residues. The V and J ends lost 3 bases and 6 bases, in that order; junction bases with no gene match: 2. Germline V lookup: CDR1 SGHTA, CDR2 FQGNSA. CDR3 residues: CASSFKRGGNEQFF. The CDR3, as DNA: TGTGCCAGCAGCTTCAAGCGGGGGGGCAATGAGCAGTTCTTC.

The CDR3 nucleotides read TGTGCCAGCAGCTTAGAGTCTCTAGCGGGGGGCCGGGGTCAAGAGACCCAGTACTTC. This translates into CASSLESLAGGRGQETQYF. V usage is TRBV7-2 and J usage is TRBJ2-5; 11 nucleotides agree with TRBD2. Germline assignment: CDR1 SGHTA and CDR2 FQGNSA. Germline trimming cut 1 base from V and 2 bases from J; bases unmatched to any gene: 12. The CDR3 sequence is 19 residues long.

With regard to this clonotype: A read error may be the cause here, since a much bigger clone is one base away. This chain connects TRBV7-2 to TRBJ1-1; 9 positions agree with TRBD1. The V gene's germline CDR1 is SGHTA and CDR2 FQGNSA. This CDR3 comprises 14 residues. The CDR3 DNA sequence: TGTGCCGGCAGCTTATCCTCCACAGGGGGCTCCGCTTTCTTT. Translated, it gives CAGSLSSTGGSAFF.

V gene TRBV9 combines with J gene TRBJ1-6, with D possibly TRBD1 on 6 matching bases. Trimming pared 1 base from V and 0 bases from J, leaving 8 bases between. This CDR3 is built from 16 residues. Germline V gene lookup returns CDR1 SGDLS and CDR2 YYNGEE. The CDR3 coding sequence is TGTGCCAGCAGCGTATCGGACAGCTCCTATAATTCACCCCTCCACTTT. The encoded protein is CASSVSDSSYNSPLHF. The variable domain in full, completed from reference TRBV9 and TRBJ1-6, reads DSGVTQTPKHLITATGQRVTLRCSPRSGDLSVYWYQQSLDQGLQFLIQYYNGEERAKGNILERFSAQQFPDLHSELNLSSLELGDSALYFCASSVSDSSYNSPLHFGNGTRLTVT.

With respect to this clonotype: The junction does not match germline at one end; this may be a read error. The chain joins TRBV15 to TRBJ1-2; D gene unclear. Germline CDR1 is LNHNV and CDR2 is YYDKDF (reference sequence). This CDR3 contains 12 residues. The CDR3 DNA reads TGTGCCACCAGCTCAACTAACTGTGGCTACACCTTC. It specifies CATSSTNCGYTF.

As to this clonotype: Germline and junction disagree at one end, which may indicate a read error. The rearrangement uses TRBV29-1 and TRBJ1-2, with D uncertain. CDR1 SQVTM and CDR2 ANQGSEA come from the germline V gene. CDR3 length: 12 amino acids. CDR3 amino acids: CSVDGGYYGCTF. The CDR3 DNA is TGCAGCGTTGACGGAGGGTACTATGGCTGCACCTTC.

This clonotype showed up just a few times. The CDR3 nucleotides are TGTGCCAGCAGACCACAGGGGAGTGTGGAAAAACTGTTTTTT. Protein sequence: CASRPQGSVEKLFF. The chain employs TRBV12-3 or TRBV12-4 and TRBJ1-4; 7 bases line up with TRBD1. CDR3 size: 14 residues. V lost 6 bases to trimming and J lost 8 bases; unmatched junction nucleotides: 9.

V usage is TRBV29-1 and J usage is TRBJ1-1; D possibly corresponds to TRBD1 (5 bases). Trimming removed 5 bases at V and 1 base at J, with 14 bases between. Germline values: CDR1 SQVTM, CDR2 ANQGSEA. The CDR3 length is 14 residues. This CDR3 is CSVRRKTGNTEAFF. The CDR3 bases are TGCAGCGTTCGGCGGAAAACAGGGAACACTGAAGCTTTCTTT.

The V call is TRBV4-2, the J call TRBJ2-2; D is unclear. Trimming took 5 bases from V and 3 from J, leaving 10 bases between them. CDR1 and CDR2 (germline): LGHNA, YNFKEQ. This CDR3 region has 14 residues. The DNA for the CDR3 is TGTGCCAGCAGCTATCAACGGGACACCGGGGAGCTGTTTTTT. Protein: CASSYQRDTGELFF.

The chain couples TRBV6-2 or TRBV6-3 to TRBJ2-3; maybe TRBD1 (5 bases). CDR1 and CDR2 (germline): MNHEY, SVGEGT. V lost 2 bases and J lost 4, with 7 bases in between. There are 13 residues in the CDR3. The CDR3 DNA is TGTGCCAGCAGTTACGGGGCACCAGATACGCAGTATTTT. This sequence encodes CASSYGAPDTQYF.

About this clonotype: Mismatch with germline at one junction end may stem from a read error. The genes are TRBV5-1 and TRBJ2-1; the D is unclear. Germline-derived CDR1 and CDR2 are SGHRS and YFSETQ. The CDR3 is 15 residues long. This chain's CDR3 is CASSSLSDPGNKQFF. The CDR3 DNA reads TGCGCCAGCAGCTCGTTATCGGACCCGGGCAATAAGCAGTTCTTC.